This TCR beta chain is drawn from a study of cytomegalovirus exposure and HLA in healthy donors. The PCR ran on 60 Vbeta and 13 Jbeta primers. Authors' processing steps: It was a later analysis that counted about 80 million unique TCR beta chains, of which some 9.9 million were shared. TCRdb's copy holds only in-frame clones and misses some; the assay was immunoSEQ multiplex PCR. V, J and clone size are taken as reported in that table, and D and trimming were inferred from the DNA itself. The sample lists about 150,000 clones, approximately 91% occurring once. A single count supports this clone. Sequenced sample: PBMCs. This TCR was sampled from a woman aged 40 to 55 in good health and CMV-seronegative.

The CDR3 reads CATQPQGGDGYTF. Here the CDR3 DNA reads TGTGCCACTCAACCACAAGGGGGGGATGGCTACACCTTC. The rearrangement uses TRBV27 and TRBJ1-2; D is perhaps TRBD1 (6 bases). Germline CDR1 reads MNHEY; CDR2 reads SMNVEV (reference sequence). V was clipped by 10 bases and J by 6 bases, with 18 bases between them. The CDR3 totals 13 residues.